This T cell receptor (beta chain) was profiled in a study of vaccination and CD4 T cells after COVID-19. Study-wide context: Median time from second vaccine dose to sampling was roughly 76 days (14 to 241). The study, taken as a whole, reports: The authors identified 304 of 307 vaccine-specific clones in convalescent patients as spike mono-reactive.

The Oncomine TCR Beta short-read assay was what sequenced the DNA obtained from cultured CD4+ T cells. Someone extracted genomic DNA from cultured CD4+ T cells. One entry per CDR3 protein, called by TCRdb with MiXCR from the PCR reads. The profile covers around 20,000 distinct CDR3 sequences, with roughly 70% appearing a single time and around 7.9% taken by the ten largest. Points on this clonotype: Antigen specificity is unknown.

Documented treatment: roughly 11-day PBMC culture with coronavirus spike peptide pools or control peptides (ViraFEST assay). This receptor was taken from a human donor who had recovered from COVID-19. The sequencing input was CD4+ T cells from blood, cultured in vitro.

CDR3 sequence (DNA): TGTGCCAGCAGTAAAAGGCTCACTAGCGGGACGTACCAAGAGACCCAGTACTTC. Its translation is CASSKRLTSGTYQETQYF. The J gene is TRBJ2-5, the V gene TRBV27; TRBD2 agrees at 10 bases. With 5 bases clipped from V and 0 bases from J, the junction kept 12 bases outside the gene matches. Germline CDR1 is MNHEY and CDR2 is SMNVEV (reference sequence). The length of the CDR3 is 18 residues.